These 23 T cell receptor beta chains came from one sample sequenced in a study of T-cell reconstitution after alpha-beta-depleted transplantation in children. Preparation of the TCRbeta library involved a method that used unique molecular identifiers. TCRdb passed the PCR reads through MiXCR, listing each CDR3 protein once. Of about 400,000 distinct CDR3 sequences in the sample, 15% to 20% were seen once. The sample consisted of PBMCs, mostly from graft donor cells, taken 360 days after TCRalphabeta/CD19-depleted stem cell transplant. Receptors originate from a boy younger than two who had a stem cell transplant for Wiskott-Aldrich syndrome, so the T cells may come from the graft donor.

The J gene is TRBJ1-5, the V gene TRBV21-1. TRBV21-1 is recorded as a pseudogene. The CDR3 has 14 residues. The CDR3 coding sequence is TGTGCCAGCAGCAAAAGGGTAGGGAATCAGCCCCAGCATTTT. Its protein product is CASSKRVGNQPQHF.

CDR3 sequence: CASSWPRGIQPQHF. The DNA for the CDR3 is TGTGCCAGCAGTTGGCCCAGGGGTATTCAGCCCCAGCATTTT. The V call is TRBV28, the J call TRBJ1-5, with D possibly matching TRBD1 (6 bases). V lost 4 bases to trimming and J lost 6 bases, with 13 bases between them. The CDR3 spans 14 residues. CDR1 MDHEN and CDR2 SYDVKM come from the germline V gene. Full variable domain (rest looked up from reference TRBV28 and TRBJ1-5): DVKVTQSSRYLVKRTGEKVFLECVQDMDHENMFWYRQDPGLGLRLIYFSYDVKMKEKGDIPEGYSVSREKKERFSLILESASTNQTSMYLCASSWPRGIQPQHFGDGTRLSIL.

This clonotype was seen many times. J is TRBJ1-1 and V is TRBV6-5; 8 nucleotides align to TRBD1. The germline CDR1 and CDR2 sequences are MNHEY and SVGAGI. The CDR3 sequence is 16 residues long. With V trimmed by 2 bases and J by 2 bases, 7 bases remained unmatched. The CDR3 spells CASSYPTGGRNTEAFF. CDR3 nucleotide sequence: TGTGCCAGCAGTTACCCTACAGGGGGAAGAAACACTGAAGCTTTCTTT.

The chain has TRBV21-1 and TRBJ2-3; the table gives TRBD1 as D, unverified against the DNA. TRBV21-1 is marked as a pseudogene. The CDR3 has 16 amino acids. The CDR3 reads CASSKESRVDTDTQYF. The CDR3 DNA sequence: TGTGCCAGCAGCAAAGAGAGCAGGGTGGACACAGATACGCAGTATTTT.

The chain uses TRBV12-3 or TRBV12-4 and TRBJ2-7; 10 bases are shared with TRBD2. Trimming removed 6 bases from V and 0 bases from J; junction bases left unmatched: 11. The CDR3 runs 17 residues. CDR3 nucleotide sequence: TGTGCCAGCAGCCTCGGACTAGCGGTTTTTAGCTCCTACGAGCAGTACTTC. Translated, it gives CASSLGLAVFSSYEQYF.

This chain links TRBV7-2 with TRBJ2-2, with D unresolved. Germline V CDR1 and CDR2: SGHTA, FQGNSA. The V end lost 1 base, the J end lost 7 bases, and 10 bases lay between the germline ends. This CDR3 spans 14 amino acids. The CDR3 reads CASSLGLSNGELFF. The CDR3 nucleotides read TGTGCCAGCAGCTTAGGACTTTCAAACGGGGAGCTGTTTTTT.

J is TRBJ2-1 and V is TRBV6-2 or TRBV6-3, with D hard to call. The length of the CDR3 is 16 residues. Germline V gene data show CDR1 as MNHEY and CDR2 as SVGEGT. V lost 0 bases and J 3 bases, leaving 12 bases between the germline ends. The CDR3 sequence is CASSYSIGPLYNEQFF. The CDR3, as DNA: TGTGCCAGCAGTTACTCGATAGGCCCCCTCTACAATGAGCAGTTCTTC.

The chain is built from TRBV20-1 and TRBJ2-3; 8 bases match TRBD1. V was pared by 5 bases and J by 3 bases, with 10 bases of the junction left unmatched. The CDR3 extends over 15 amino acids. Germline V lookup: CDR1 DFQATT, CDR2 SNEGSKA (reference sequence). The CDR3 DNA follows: TGCAGTGCTCACCCAGGGACAGGCTATACAGATACGCAGTATTTT. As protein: CSAHPGTGYTDTQYF.

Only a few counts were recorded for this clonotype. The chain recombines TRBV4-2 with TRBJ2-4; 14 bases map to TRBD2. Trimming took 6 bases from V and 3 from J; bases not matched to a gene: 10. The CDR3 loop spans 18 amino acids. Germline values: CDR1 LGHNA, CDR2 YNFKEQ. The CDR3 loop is CASRPRLAGGMGKNIQYF. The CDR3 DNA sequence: TGTGCCAGCAGACCAAGACTAGCGGGAGGGATGGGCAAAAACATTCAGTACTTC.

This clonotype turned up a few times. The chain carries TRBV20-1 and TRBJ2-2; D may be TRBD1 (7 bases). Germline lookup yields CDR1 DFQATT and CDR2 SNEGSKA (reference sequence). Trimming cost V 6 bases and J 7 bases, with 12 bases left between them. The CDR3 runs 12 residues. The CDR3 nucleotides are TGCAGTGCCGCAGGGGGGAACGGGGAGCTGTTTTTT. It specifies CSAAGGNGELFF.

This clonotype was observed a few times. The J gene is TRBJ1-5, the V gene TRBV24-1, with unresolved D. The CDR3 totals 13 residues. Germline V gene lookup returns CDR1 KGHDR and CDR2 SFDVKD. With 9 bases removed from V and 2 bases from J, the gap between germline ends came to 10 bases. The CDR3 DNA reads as TGTGCCACCTCTTCTCAGGGCAATCAGCCCCAGCATTTT. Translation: CATSSQGNQPQHF.

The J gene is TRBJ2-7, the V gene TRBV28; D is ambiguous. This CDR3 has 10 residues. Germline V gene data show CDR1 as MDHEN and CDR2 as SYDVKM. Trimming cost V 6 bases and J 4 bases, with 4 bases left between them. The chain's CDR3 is CASRKYEQYF. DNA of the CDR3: TGTGCCAGCAGAAAATACGAGCAGTACTTC.

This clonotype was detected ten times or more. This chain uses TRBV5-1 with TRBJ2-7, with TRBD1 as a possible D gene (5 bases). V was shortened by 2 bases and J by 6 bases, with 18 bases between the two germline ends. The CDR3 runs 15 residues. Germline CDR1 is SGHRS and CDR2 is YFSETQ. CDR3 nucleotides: TGCGCCAGCAGCTTAGGGGCAGGTACCTTTTTCGAGCAGTACTTC. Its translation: CASSLGAGTFFEQYF.

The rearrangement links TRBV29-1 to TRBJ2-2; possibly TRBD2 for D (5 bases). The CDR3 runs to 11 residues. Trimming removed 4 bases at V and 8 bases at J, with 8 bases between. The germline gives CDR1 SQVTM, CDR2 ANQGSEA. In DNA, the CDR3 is TGCAGCGTTGCCGGGGTAGGGGAGCTGTTTTTT. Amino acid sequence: CSVAGVGELFF.

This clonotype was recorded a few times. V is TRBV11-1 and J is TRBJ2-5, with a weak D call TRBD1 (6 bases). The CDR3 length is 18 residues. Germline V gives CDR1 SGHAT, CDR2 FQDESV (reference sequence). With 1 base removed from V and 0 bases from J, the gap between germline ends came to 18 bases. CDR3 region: CASSLGGMQGIYQETQYF. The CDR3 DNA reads TGTGCCAGCAGCTTAGGGGGTATGCAGGGGATTTACCAAGAGACCCAGTACTTC.

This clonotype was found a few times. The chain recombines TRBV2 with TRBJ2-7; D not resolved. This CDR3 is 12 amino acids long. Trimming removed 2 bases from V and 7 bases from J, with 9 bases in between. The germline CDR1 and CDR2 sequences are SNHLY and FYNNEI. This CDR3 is CASSEWWREQYF. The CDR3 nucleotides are TGTGCCAGCAGTGAATGGTGGCGGGAGCAGTACTTC.

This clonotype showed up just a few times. This chain's CDR3 is CASSFPGLAGTTDTQYF. CDR3 nucleotides: TGTGCCAGCAGCTTCCCGGGACTAGCGGGAACTACAGATACGCAGTATTTT. This chain uses TRBV7-8 with TRBJ2-3; the match to TRBD2 covers 13 bases. V lost 3 bases to trimming and J lost 3 bases; unmatched junction nucleotides: 6. The germline V gene has CDR1 SGHVS and CDR2 FQNEAQ. The CDR3 totals 17 residues. Together with reference TRBV7-8 and TRBJ2-3, the CDR3 gives the full variable domain: GAGVSQSPRYKVAKRGQDVALRCDPISGHVSLFWYQQALGQGPEFLTYFQNEAQLDKSGLPSDRFFAERPEGSVSTLKIQRTQQEDSAVYLCASSFPGLAGTTDTQYFGPGTRLTVL.

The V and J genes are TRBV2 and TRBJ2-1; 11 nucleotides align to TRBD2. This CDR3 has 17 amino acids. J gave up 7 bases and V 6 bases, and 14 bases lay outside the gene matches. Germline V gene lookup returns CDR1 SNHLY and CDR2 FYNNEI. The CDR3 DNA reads TGTGCCAGCAGACCCCTCCTTCTAGCGGGGGGCGGGAATGAGCAGTTCTTC. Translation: CASRPLLLAGGGNEQFF.

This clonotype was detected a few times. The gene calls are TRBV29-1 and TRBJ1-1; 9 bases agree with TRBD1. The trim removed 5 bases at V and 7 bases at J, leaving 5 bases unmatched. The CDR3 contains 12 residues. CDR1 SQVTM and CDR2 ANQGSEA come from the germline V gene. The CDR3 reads CSVPGQGFEAFF. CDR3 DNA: TGCAGCGTTCCAGGACAGGGGTTTGAAGCTTTCTTT. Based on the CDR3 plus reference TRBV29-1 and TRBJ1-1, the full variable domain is SAVISQKPSRDICQRGTSLTIQCQVDSQVTMMFWYRQQPGQSLTLIATANQGSEATYESGFVIDKFPISRPNLTFSTLTVSNMSPEDSSIYLCSVPGQGFEAFFGQGTRLTVV.

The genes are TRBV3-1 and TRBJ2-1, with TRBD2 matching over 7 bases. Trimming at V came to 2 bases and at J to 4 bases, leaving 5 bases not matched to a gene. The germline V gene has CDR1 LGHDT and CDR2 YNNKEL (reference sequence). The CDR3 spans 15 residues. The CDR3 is CASSQWGGTYNEQFF. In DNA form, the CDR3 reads TGTGCCAGCAGCCAATGGGGGGGAACGTACAATGAGCAGTTCTTC.

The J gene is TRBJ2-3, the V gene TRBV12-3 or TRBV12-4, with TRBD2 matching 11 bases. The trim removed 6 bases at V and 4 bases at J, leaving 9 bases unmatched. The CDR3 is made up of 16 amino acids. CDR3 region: CASSRRTSGGADTQYF. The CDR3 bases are TGTGCCAGCAGCCGGAGAACTAGCGGGGGCGCAGATACGCAGTATTTT.

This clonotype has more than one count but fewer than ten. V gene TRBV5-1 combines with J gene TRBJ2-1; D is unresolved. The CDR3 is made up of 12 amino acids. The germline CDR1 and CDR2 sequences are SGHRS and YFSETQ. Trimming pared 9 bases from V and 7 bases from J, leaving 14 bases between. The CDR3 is CATRTPQNEQFF. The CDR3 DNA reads TGCGCCACCCGGACGCCGCAAAATGAGCAGTTCTTC.

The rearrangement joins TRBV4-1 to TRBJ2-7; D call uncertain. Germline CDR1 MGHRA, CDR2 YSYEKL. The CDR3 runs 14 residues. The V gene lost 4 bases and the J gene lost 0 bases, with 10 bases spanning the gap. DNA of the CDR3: TGCGCCAGCAGCCCCACCTACCTCTCCTACGAGCAGTACTTC. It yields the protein CASSPTYLSYEQYF.